This TCR beta chain was identified in a study of STAT5B mutations in CD4+ large granular lymphocyte leukemia. Broader study findings: Patient CD4-sorted repertoires stayed more clonal than healthy ones after leukemic-clone removal.

Germline lookup yields CDR1 SGHRS and CDR2 YFSETQ. CDR3 length equals 14 residues. V was pared by 0 bases and J by 0 bases, with 6 bases between. Details on this clone: Antigen unknown.

Generated by immunoSEQ multiplex PCR, the TCRdb table keeps only in-frame clones and is missing some. This sample has under 3,500 clones, with approximately 85% found just once. Material for sequencing was PBMCs. The clonotype was recovered from a woman in her seventies with CD4+ T-cell large granular lymphocyte leukemia. The chain employs TRBV5-1 and TRBJ1-1; D is unresolved. The CDR3 sequence is CASSLERLNTEAFF. The CDR3 coding sequence is TGCGCCAGCAGCTTGGAAAGACTGAACACTGAAGCTTTCTTT.